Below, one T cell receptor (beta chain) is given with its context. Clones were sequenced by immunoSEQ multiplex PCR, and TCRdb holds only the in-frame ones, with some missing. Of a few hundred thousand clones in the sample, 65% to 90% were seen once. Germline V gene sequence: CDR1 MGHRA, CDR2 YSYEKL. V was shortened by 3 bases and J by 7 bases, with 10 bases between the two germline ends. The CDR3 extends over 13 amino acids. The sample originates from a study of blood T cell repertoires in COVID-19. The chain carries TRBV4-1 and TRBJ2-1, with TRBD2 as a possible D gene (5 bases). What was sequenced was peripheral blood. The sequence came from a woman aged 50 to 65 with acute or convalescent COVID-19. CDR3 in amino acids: CASSQASWNEQFF. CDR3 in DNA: TGCGCCAGCAGCCAGGCTAGCTGGAATGAGCAGTTCTTC.